This T cell receptor (beta chain) was captured by sequencing in a study of T cell responses to AZD1222 COVID-19 vaccine (dated by TCRdb to the early 2020s). For the study in its entirety: AZD1222 recipients given second doses at about 4 weeks or at about 12 weeks were pooled, since spike-specific TCR depth and breadth were not found to differ between the two schedules. A total of 233 trial participants underwent TCR sequencing, of whom some 210 received two doses of AZD1222 and roughly 25 received two doses of the MenACWY control vaccine. Trial participants were enrolled by age into 18-55, 56-69 and 70-plus year subgroups, with roughly 150, 30 and 60 TCR-sequenced participants respectively. Results the study describes overall, beyond this receptor: Because no samples from the day 14 peak response were available, repertoires could be characterized only after the peak T cell response. Conclusions about previously exposed vaccinees are limited because only six or seven AZD1222 recipients were SARS-CoV-2 seropositive at baseline. In the small 56-69-year group, the increase in depth fell short of significance, most likely because of low power. Participants were mostly white British and included more females than males, and it was suggested by the authors that clonal diversity may have been underestimated. Epitopes outside the regions mutated in the B.1.351 and B.1.1.7 variants were reportedly recognized by nearly half of the unique spike-specific TCRs. A significant rise in spike-specific TCR breadth and depth was observed after two AZD1222 doses relative to day 0 and relative to MenACWY recipients. CD4 TCRs associated with the vaccine covered the entire spike protein, and the dominant responses were in regions 160-218 and 743-854.

In light of the paper, this sample's time point label describes: baseline before first vaccination. Samples from vaccinated people were obtained from the UK trials COV001 and COV002, which included a single-blind randomized controlled phase 2/3 trial of AZD1222 (ChAdOx1 nCoV-19) in healthy adults. For TCRbeta chain sequencing, PBMC samples from trial participants were taken at day 0 and at day 28 after the second dose. Looking up the germline V gene yields CDR1 MNHNS and CDR2 SASEGT. From the cysteine up to the phenylalanine, the CDR3 has a length of 12 residues. The CDR3 DNA has 36 bases and is translated from base 1. The germline V end is reduced by 6 bases and the J end by 9 bases; junction bases left unmatched: 4. The CDR3 regions of human TCRbeta chains were analyzed by immunosequencing. The authors processed their data as follows. Repertoire TCRs were checked for matches against a reference library of SARS-CoV-2-specific TCRs that had been generated using the MIRA antigen-specificity platform. Breadth was defined as the fraction of unique TCRs that were SARS-CoV-2-associated. Depth was defined as the fraction of total T cells that were SARS-CoV-2-associated. Using the MIRA data, every spike-specific TCR was mapped to the spike region that the TCR reacted to and assigned to either a CD4 or a CD8 class. Log10-transformed breadth and depth values were compared by one-way ANOVA with Sidak's multiple comparisons tests. TCRdb retrieved this table from immuneACCESS and kept in-frame rearrangements only. Not all clones are present; in checked studies, unresolved V genes account for under half, and no reason is known for the remainder. Clonal size and the V and J genes are those of that table, whereas D and trimming came from the DNA. A total of 130,000 or so clones appear in this sample, about nine tenths of them only once. The ten largest clones capture about a fifth of the sample.

A remark on this clone: The target of this receptor is not known. No much larger clone is present one base from it, and per-base qualities are unavailable.

This receptor chain uses TRBV6-1 and TRBJ2-1; the central 8 bases match TRBD2. Specimen: peripheral blood, collected on day 0 of AZD1222 vaccination. The receptor was isolated from an adult in good health. CDR3 protein: CASSPREGEQFF. The nucleotide sequence is TGTGCCAGCAGCCCTCGGGAGGGTGAGCAGTTCTTC.